This T cell receptor beta chain stems from a study of blood T cell repertoires in COVID-19. At the level of the study: PBMCs, B-cell-depleted T cells, or T cells provided the cDNA or gDNA that made up the material.

The repertoire was sequenced with immunoSEQ multiplex PCR; TCRdb's copy has only in-frame clones and lacks some. The sample lists around 450,000 clones, 87% occurring once. The study assigned cohorts using participant-reported clinical history. The sequencing input was PBMCs or T cells enriched from blood (not recorded which). The receptor was derived from a woman under 30 with acute COVID-19.

DNA for the CDR3: TGTGCCAGCAGCGAGGGTAGCGAGCAGTACTTC. Amino acid sequence: CASSEGSEQYF. The V gene is TRBV13, the J gene TRBJ2-7, with D perhaps matching TRBD2 (5 bases). Trimming pared 5 bases from V and 6 bases from J, leaving 8 bases between. CDR3 length: 11 amino acids. CDR1 and CDR2 from the germline V gene are PRHDT and FYEKMQ (reference sequence).